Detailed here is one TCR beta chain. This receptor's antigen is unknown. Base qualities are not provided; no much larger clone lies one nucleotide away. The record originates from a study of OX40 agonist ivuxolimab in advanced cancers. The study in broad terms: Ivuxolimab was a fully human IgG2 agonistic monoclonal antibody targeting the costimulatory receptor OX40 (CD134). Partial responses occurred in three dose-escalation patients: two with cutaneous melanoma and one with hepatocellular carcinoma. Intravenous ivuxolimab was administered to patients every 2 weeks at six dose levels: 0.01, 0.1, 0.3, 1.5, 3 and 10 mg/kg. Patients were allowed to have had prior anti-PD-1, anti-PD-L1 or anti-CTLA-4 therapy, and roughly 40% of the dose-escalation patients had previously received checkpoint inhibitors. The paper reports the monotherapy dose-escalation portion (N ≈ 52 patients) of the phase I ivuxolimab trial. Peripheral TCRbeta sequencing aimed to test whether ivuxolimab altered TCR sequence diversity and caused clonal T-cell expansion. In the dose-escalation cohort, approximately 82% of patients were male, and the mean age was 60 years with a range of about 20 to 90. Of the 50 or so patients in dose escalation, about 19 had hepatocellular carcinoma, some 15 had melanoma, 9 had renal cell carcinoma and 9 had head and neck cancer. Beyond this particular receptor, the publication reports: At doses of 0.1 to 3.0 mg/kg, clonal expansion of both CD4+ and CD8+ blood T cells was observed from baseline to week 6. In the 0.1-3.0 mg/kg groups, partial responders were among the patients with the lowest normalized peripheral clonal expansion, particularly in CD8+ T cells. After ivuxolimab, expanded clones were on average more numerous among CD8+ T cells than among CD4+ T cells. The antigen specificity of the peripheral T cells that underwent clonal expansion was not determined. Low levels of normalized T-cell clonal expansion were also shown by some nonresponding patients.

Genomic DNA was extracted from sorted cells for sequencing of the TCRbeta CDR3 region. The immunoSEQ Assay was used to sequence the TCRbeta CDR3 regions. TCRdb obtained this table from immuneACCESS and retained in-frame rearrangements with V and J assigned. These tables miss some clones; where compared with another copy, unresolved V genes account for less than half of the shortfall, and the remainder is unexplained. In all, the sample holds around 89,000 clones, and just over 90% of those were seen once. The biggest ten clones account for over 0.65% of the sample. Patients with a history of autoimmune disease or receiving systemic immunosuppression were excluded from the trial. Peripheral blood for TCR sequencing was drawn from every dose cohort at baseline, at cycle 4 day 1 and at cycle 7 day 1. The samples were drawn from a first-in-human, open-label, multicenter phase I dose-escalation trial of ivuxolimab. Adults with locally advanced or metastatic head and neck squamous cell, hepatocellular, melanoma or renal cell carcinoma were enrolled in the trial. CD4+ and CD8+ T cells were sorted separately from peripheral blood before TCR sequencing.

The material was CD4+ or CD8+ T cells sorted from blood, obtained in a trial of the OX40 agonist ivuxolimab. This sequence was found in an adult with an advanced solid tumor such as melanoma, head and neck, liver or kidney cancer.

The sequenced DNA: TGTGCCAGCTCACCACTTTCCGGACAGGGCGCGGCAGATACGCAGTATTTT. Its coded protein is CASSPLSGQGAADTQYF. The chain employs TRBV18 and TRBJ2-3; 8 bases in the middle match TRBD1. Spanning cysteine to phenylalanine, the CDR3 consists of 17 amino acids. CDR3 DNA is the only sequence kept; it has 51 bases, read in frame from the first base. CDR1 and CDR2 were assigned from the germline V gene as KGHSH and LQKENI. After removal of 1 base from V and 4 bases from J, the junction retains 10 bases not matched to a gene.